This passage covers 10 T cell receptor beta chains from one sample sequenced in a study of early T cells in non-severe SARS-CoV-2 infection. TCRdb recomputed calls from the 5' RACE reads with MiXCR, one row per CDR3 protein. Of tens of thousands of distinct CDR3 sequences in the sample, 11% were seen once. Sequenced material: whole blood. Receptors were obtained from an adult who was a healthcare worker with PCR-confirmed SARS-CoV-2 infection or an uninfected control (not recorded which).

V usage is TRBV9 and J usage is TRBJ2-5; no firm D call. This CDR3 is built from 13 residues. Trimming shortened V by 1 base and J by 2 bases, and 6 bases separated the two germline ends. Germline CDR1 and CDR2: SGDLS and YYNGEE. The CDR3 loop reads CASSVSWQETQYF. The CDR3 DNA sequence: TGTGCCAGCAGCGTAAGCTGGCAAGAGACCCAGTACTTC.

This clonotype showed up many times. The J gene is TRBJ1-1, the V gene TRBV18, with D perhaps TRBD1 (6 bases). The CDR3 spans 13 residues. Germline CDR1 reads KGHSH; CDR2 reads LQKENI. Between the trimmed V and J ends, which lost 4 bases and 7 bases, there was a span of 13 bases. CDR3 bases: TGTGCCAGCTCACGAGCACAGGGTGATGAAGCTTTCTTT. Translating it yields CASSRAQGDEAFF.

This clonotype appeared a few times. In nucleotides, the CDR3 is TGTGCCAGCAGCTCCTCCGGGGGCAGGGGAAGTTTCTTT. This encodes CASSSSGGRGSFF. The chain joins TRBV7-9 to TRBJ1-1; weak D call: TRBD1 (6 bases). Per the germline V gene, CDR1 is SEHNR and CDR2 is FQNEAQ (reference sequence). There are 13 residues in the CDR3. Trimming took 4 bases from V and 13 from J, leaving 19 bases between them.

In DNA, the CDR3 is TGTGCCAGCAGTGAAGGAAGAGATACCGGGGAGCTGTTTTTT. This translates into CASSEGRDTGELFF. The J gene is TRBJ2-2, the V gene TRBV2, with no clear D. This CDR3 has 14 residues. Trimming took off 1 base at V and 5 bases at J, with 8 bases between the two ends. In germline, CDR1 is SNHLY, CDR2 FYNNEI.

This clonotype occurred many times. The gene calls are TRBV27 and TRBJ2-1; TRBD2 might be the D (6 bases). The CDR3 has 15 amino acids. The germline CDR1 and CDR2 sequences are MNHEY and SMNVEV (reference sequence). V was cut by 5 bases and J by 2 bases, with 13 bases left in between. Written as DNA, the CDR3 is TGTGCCAGCAGTCCCATAGCGGCCACCTACAATGAGCAGTTCTTC. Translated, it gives CASSPIAATYNEQFF.

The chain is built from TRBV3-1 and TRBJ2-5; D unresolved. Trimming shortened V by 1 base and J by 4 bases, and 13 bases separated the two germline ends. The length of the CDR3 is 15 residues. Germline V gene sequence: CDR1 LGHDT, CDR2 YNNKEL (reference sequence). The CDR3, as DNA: TGTGCCAGCAGCCAAGCCGGCCCCGTCGGAGAGACCCAGTACTTC. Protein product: CASSQAGPVGETQYF.

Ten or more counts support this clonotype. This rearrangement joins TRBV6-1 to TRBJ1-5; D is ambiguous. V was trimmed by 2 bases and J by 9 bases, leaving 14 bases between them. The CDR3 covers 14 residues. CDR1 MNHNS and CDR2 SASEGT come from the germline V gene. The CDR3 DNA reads TGTGCCAGCAGTGAATACGGCACCTCCTCGCCCCAGCATTTT. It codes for CASSEYGTSSPQHF.

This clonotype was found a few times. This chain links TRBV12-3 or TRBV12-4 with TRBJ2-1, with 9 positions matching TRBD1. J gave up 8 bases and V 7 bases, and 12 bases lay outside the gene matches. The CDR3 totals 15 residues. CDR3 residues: CASNLGGTGRYEQFF. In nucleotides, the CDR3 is TGTGCCAGCAATCTAGGGGGGACAGGGCGGTATGAGCAGTTCTTC.

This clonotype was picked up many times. CDR3 DNA sequence: TGTGCCAGCAGCTTAGAACCGGGAGGGAACATTCAGTACTTC. Its protein product is CASSLEPGGNIQYF. The genes are TRBV11-2 and TRBJ2-4; TRBD2 matches at 8 bases. J was trimmed by 7 bases and V by 0 bases; bases with no gene match: 2. From germline, CDR1 is SGHAT and CDR2 FQNNGV. This CDR3 has 14 amino acids.

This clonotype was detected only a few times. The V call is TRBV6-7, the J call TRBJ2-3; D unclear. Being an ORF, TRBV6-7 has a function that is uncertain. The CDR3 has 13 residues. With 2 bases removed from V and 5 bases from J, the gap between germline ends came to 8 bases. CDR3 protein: CASSYPMEDTQYF. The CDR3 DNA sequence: TGTGCCAGCAGTTACCCTATGGAAGATACGCAGTATTTT.